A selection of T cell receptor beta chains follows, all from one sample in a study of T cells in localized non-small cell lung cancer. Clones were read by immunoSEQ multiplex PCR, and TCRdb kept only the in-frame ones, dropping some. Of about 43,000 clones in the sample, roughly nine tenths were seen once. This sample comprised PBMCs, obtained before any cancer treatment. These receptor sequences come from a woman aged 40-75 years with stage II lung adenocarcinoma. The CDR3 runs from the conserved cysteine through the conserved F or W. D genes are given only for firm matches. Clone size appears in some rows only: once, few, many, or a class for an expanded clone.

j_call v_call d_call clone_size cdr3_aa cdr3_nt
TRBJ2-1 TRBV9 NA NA CASSVYDFHLSYNEQFF TGTGCCAGCAGCGTTTATGACTTTCACCTCTCCTACAATGAGCAGTTCTTC
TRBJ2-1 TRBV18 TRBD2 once CASSATSGGPNEQFF TGTGCCAGCTCAGCGACTAGCGGGGGGCCAAATGAGCAGTTCTTC
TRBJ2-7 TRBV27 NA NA CASSTPYEQYF TGTGCCAGCAGTACGCCCTACGAGCAGTACTTC
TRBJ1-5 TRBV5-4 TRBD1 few CASSLRGQGIRQPQHF TGTGCCAGCAGCTTGCGGGGACAGGGAATAAGGCAGCCCCAGCATTTT
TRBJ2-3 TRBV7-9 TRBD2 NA CASSLGAGVDTQYF TGTGCCAGCAGCTTAGGAGCGGGGGTTGATACGCAGTATTTT
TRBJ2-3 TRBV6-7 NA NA CASSHPRGHPQLDTQYF TGTGCCAGCAGTCACCCCAGAGGACACCCTCAGTTAGATACGCAGTATTTT
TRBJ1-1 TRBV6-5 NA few CASNPRRNTEAFF TGTGCCAGCAACCCAAGGCGGAACACTGAAGCTTTCTTT
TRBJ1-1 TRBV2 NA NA CASVWQGLGTEAFF TGTGCCAGCGTCTGGCAGGGGTTGGGCACTGAAGCTTTCTTT
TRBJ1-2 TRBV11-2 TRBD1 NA CASSYPRDRGLGYTF TGTGCCAGCAGCTATCCTCGGGACAGGGGACTTGGCTACACCTTC
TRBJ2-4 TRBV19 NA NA CASSGLAKNIQYF TGTGCCAGTAGTGGACTAGCCAAAAACATTCAGTACTTC
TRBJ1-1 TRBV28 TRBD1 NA CASSLSGTGYTEAFF TGTGCCAGCAGTTTATCCGGGACAGGGTACACTGAAGCTTTCTTT
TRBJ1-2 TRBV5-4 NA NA CASSSGYGYTF TGTGCCAGCAGCTCAGGGTATGGCTACACCTTC
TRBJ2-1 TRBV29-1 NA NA CSVRLPGKMGNEQFF TGCAGCGTTAGACTCCCCGGGAAGATGGGCAATGAGCAGTTCTTC
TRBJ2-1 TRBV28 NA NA CASGLDRVVVEQFF TGTGCCAGCGGTTTAGATCGCGTGGTAGTCGAGCAGTTCTTC
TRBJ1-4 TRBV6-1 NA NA CASNDLIIEKLFF TGTGCCAGCAACGATCTGATCATCGAAAAACTGTTTTTT
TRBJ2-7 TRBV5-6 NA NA CASRYSSYEQYF TGTGCCAGCAGGTATAGTTCCTACGAGCAGTACTTC
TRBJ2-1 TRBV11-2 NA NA CASSPLMDPEQFF TGTGCCAGCAGCCCGCTGATGGATCCTGAGCAGTTCTTC
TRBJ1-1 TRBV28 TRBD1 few CASSFQGAAEAFF TGTGCCAGCAGTTTTCAGGGGGCAGCTGAAGCTTTCTTT
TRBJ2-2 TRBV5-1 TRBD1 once CASSQGQDGLNTGELFF TGCGCCAGCAGCCAAGGACAGGATGGATTGAACACCGGGGAGCTGTTTTTT
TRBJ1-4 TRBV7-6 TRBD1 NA CASSPRTRGGHEKLFF TGTGCCAGCAGCCCTCGTACCAGGGGGGGGCATGAAAAACTGTTTTTT
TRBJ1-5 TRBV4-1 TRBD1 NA CASSHGDRDQPQHF TGCGCCAGCAGCCACGGGGACAGGGATCAGCCCCAGCATTTT
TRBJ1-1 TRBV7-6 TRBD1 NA CASSPLRTGTEAFF TGTGCCAGCAGCCCACTCCGGACAGGTACTGAAGCTTTCTTT
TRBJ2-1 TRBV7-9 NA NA CASSLLGLNNEQFF TGTGCCAGCAGCTTGCTCGGACTCAACAATGAGCAGTTCTTC
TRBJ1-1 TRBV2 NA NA CASSAVSGRGTEAFF TGTGCCAGCAGTGCCGTTTCGGGGAGGGGCACTGAAGCTTTCTTT
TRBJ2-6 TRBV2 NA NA CASESGLSGANVPTF TGTGCCAGCGAGTCTGGTCTCTCTGGGGCCAACGTCCCGACTTTC
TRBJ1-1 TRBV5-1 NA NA CASSSFLGSEAFF TGCGCCAGCAGTTCCTTTCTAGGCAGTGAAGCTTTCTTT
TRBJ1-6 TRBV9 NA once CASSPPGNSPLHF TGTGCCAGCAGCCCTCCAGGGAATTCACCCCTCCACTTT
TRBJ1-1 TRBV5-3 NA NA CARSLAGAGDTEAFF TGTGCCAGAAGCTTGGCGGGGGCTGGAGACACTGAAGCTTTCTTT
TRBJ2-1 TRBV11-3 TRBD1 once CASSLAPGQENEQFF TGTGCCAGCAGCTTAGCTCCGGGACAGGAGAATGAGCAGTTCTTC
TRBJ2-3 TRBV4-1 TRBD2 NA CASSQDGQRASGSTDTQYF TGCGCCAGCAGCCAAGATGGGCAAAGAGCTAGCGGGAGCACAGATACGCAGTATTTT
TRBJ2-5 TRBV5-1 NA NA CASSLSGGSRETQYF TGCGCCAGCAGCTTGAGCGGTGGGAGTCGAGAGACCCAGTACTTC
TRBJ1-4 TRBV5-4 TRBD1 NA CASSQKTGAREKLFF TGTGCCAGCAGCCAGAAGACAGGGGCACGTGAAAAACTGTTTTTT
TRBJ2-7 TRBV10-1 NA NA CASSDRAGEQYF TGCGCCAGCAGTGATAGGGCGGGCGAGCAGTACTTC
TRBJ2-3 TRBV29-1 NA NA CSVNPGGTDTQYF TGCAGCGTTAATCCTGGGGGCACAGATACGCAGTATTTT
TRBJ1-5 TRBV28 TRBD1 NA CASSSGQGAVQPQHF TGTGCCAGCAGTTCCGGACAGGGGGCGGTTCAGCCCCAGCATTTT
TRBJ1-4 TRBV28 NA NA CASIRALTNEKLFF TGTGCCAGCATAAGGGCCTTAACTAATGAAAAACTGTTTTTT
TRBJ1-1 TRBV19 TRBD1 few CASSSRTGQNTEAFF TGTGCCAGTAGTTCACGGACAGGACAGAACACTGAAGCTTTCTTT
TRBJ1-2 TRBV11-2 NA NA CASSLYQLTERDGYTF TGTGCCAGCAGCCTTTACCAATTGACAGAGAGGGATGGCTACACCTTC
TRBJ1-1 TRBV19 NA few CASSWQVNTEAFF TGTGCCAGTAGTTGGCAGGTGAACACTGAAGCTTTCTTT
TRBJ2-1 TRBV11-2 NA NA CASSLGSGHNEQFF TGTGCCAGCAGCTTAGGGTCGGGGCACAATGAGCAGTTCTTC
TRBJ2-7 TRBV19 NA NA CASSGQAGLNEQYF TGTGCCAGTAGTGGGCAGGCGGGCCTGAACGAGCAGTACTTC
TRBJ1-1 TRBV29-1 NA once CSVEPQDLNTEAFF TGCAGCGTTGAACCCCAGGACCTGAACACTGAAGCTTTCTTT
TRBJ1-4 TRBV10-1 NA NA CASRVLGTKRGAEKLFF TGCGCCAGCAGAGTATTAGGGACAAAGAGAGGGGCTGAAAAACTGTTTTTT
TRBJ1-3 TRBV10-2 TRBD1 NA CASTSGDSSGNTIYF TGCGCCAGCACCTCTGGGGACAGCTCTGGAAACACCATATATTTT
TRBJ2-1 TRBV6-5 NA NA CASSYNAGSDEQFF TGTGCCAGCAGTTATAATGCAGGGAGCGATGAGCAGTTCTTC